This T cell receptor (beta chain) was sequenced for a study of blood T cells in healthy people across ages. The authors extracted at least 5 micrograms of total RNA per sample. The authors ran a second PCR of 7 to 11 cycles using a sample-barcoded 5' primer and a J-beta primer mix. Unique molecular identifiers of 12 random nucleotides labeled each cDNA. TCRdb independently ran MiXCR on the 5' RACE reads; one entry per CDR3 protein. Of around 1,900,000 distinct CDR3 sequences in the sample, around 40% were seen once. Germline V gene sequence: CDR1 MDHEN, CDR2 SYDVKM. V lost 5 bases and J lost 4; bases outside the gene matches: 10. This CDR3 is built from 16 residues.

This receptor was obtained from a human donor in good health. This chain connects TRBV28 to TRBJ1-2, with 10 bases matching TRBD1. The sequencing sample was made of blood. CDR3 nucleotide sequence: TGTGCCAGCAGTCCAGGGACAGGGGTGGCCTCCTATGGCTACACCTTC. Translation gives CASSPGTGVASYGYTF.